Listed here are 4 T cell receptor beta chains from one sample, sequenced in a study of PD-1 blockade in classical Hodgkin lymphoma. Sequencing was performed with immunoSEQ multiplex PCR; in TCRdb, only in-frame clones are kept and a portion is missing. Of some 84,000 clones detected, 89% appear once; the ten largest clones hold less than 25%. Every patient relapsed after autologous stem cell transplantation, and brentuximab vedotin exposure varied. The sample was peripheral blood mononuclear cells (PBMCs), taken at baseline. Receptor source: a human donor with classical Hodgkin lymphoma.

The chain is built from TRBV19 and TRBJ2-3; no definite D call. There are 15 residues in the CDR3. Trimming stripped 0 bases from V and 2 bases from J, with 9 bases between. The germline CDR1 and CDR2 sequences are LNHDA and SQIVND (reference sequence). CDR3 coding DNA: TGTGCCAGTAGTATAGAAGGGATCCCCACAGATACGCAGTATTTT. Protein: CASSIEGIPTDTQYF.

The chain carries TRBV7-2 and TRBJ2-1; 7 bases map to TRBD2. This CDR3 spans 16 amino acids. The V gene end was trimmed by 8 bases and the J gene end by 7 bases; junction bases not matched to a gene: 17. CDR1 is SGHTA and CDR2 is FQGNSA in the germline V gene. The CDR3 spells CASGDYGGSRRNEQFF. In nucleotides, the CDR3 is TGTGCCAGCGGGGACTACGGGGGATCCAGGCGGAATGAGCAGTTCTTC.

The CDR3 here is CASSPDRGLNEQFF. The CDR3 DNA reads as TGTGCCAGCAGCCCGGACAGGGGGCTCAATGAGCAGTTCTTC. The V and J genes are TRBV6-5 and TRBJ2-1, with TRBD1 identical over 11 bases. The CDR3 sequence is 14 residues long. Trimming cost V 6 bases and J 6 bases; bases outside gene matches: 4. Germline CDR1 is MNHEY and CDR2 is SVGAGI.

The chain recombines TRBV7-9 with TRBJ1-4; no firm D call. Germline V gene sequence: CDR1 SEHNR, CDR2 FQNEAQ (reference sequence). CDR3 size: 14 residues. The V end lost 2 bases, the J end lost 4 bases, and 8 bases lay between the germline ends. The CDR3 reads CASSLQSNNEKLFF. As DNA, the CDR3 is TGTGCCAGCAGCTTACAGTCTAATAATGAAAAACTGTTTTTT.